The 25 T cell receptor beta chains in this list originate from one sample, sequenced in a study of blood T cells in healthy people across ages. A sample-barcoded 5' primer and a J-beta primer mix were used in a second PCR of roughly 7 to 11 cycles. Via MiXCR, TCRdb re-called the 5' RACE reads, giving one row per CDR3 protein. The sample yields some 1.7 million distinct CDR3 sequences, approximately 30% seen once. Source material: blood. The receptor set was obtained from a woman aged 30 to 39 in good health.

This clonotype has more than one count but fewer than ten. The genes are TRBV13 and TRBJ1-2; D is perhaps TRBD1 (6 bases). This CDR3 is built from 15 residues. V lost 0 bases, J lost 6 bases, and 14 bases lay in between. Germline loops: CDR1 PRHDT, CDR2 FYEKMQ (reference sequence). The CDR3 coding sequence is TGTGCCAGCAGCTTAGGGGCCAGGGGAGTGGATGGCTACACCTTC. It translates to CASSLGARGVDGYTF. Supplemented by reference TRBV13 and TRBJ1-2, the full variable domain reads AAGVIQSPRHLIKEKRETATLKCYPIPRHDTVYWYQQGPGQDPQFLISFYEKMQSDKGSIPDRFSAQQFSDYHSELNMSSLELGDSALYFCASSLGARGVDGYTFGSGTRLTVV.

The chain recombines TRBV6-6 with TRBJ2-3, with TRBD2 as a possible D gene (6 bases). Germline CDR1 and CDR2: MNHNY and SVGAGI (reference sequence). The CDR3 runs to 15 residues. V was shortened by 2 bases and J by 0 bases, with 9 bases between the two germline ends. The CDR3 DNA follows: TGTGCCAGCAGTTACCCCGGGACTAGCACAGATACGCAGTATTTT. It translates to CASSYPGTSTDTQYF.

In its sample, this clonotype was seen a few times. The J gene is TRBJ2-7, the V gene TRBV10-3; D tentatively fits TRBD1 or TRBD2 (5 bases each). The germline V and J ends were trimmed by 10 bases and 5 bases, with 18 bases remaining between them. CDR1 and CDR2 from the germline V gene are ENHRY and SYGVKD. The CDR3 has 13 amino acids. The DNA for the CDR3 is TGTGCCACGAGTGGCTGGGACCGCGACGAGCAGTACTTC. It yields the protein CATSGWDRDEQYF.

V and J are TRBV6-6 and TRBJ2-7, with 7 bases that match TRBD2. Unmatched junction bases numbered 9, after V lost 4 bases and J lost 3 bases. The CDR3 totals 15 residues. CDR1 and CDR2 (germline): MNHNY, SVGAGI (reference sequence). The CDR3 DNA follows: TGTGCCAGCAGTTCACGGGGGGTAGACAGCTACGAGCAGTACTTC. Translating gives CASSSRGVDSYEQYF.

This clonotype came up many times. The CDR3 is CASSLRDKGDIQYF. The CDR3 DNA reads as TGTGCCAGCAGTCTCCGGGACAAGGGGGACATTCAGTACTTC. This chain links TRBV27 with TRBJ2-4; TRBD1 is a possible D gene (6 bases). Trimming cost V 5 bases and J 8 bases, with 16 bases left between them. CDR3 length: 14 residues. From germline, CDR1 is MNHEY and CDR2 SMNVEV (reference sequence).

This clonotype was recorded a few times. The chain employs TRBV6-1 and TRBJ2-1, with D possibly being TRBD1 or TRBD2 (6 bases each). The CDR3 is 15 residues long. Germline CDR1 is MNHNS and CDR2 is SASEGT. Trimming pared 3 bases from V and 0 bases from J, leaving 9 bases between. CDR3 amino acids: CASSDPGASYNEQFF. For the CDR3, the DNA is TGTGCCAGCAGTGATCCGGGGGCCTCCTACAATGAGCAGTTCTTC.

This clonotype has only a few counts. One junction end disagrees with the germline gene, perhaps due to a read error. V is TRBV11-2 and J is TRBJ2-6, with 8 bases that match TRBD2. Germline CDR1 is SGHAT and CDR2 is FQNNGV. This CDR3 region has 16 residues. This CDR3 is CASSTGLAGGANVRTF. The DNA for the CDR3 is TGTGCCAGCAGCACAGGACTAGCTGGTGGGGCCAACGTCCGGACTTTC.

This clonotype was recorded a few times. This chain uses TRBV9 with TRBJ1-6; D gene uncertain. This CDR3 spans 13 amino acids. Germline CDR1 reads SGDLS; CDR2 reads YYNGEE. The V gene lost 4 bases and the J gene lost 10 bases, with 12 bases spanning the gap. CDR3 nucleotide sequence: TGTGCCAGCAGCACAGTACAAAGGTCACCCCTCCACTTT. Protein product: CASSTVQRSPLHF.

This clonotype was detected ten times or more. The CDR3 coding sequence is TGTGCCAGCAGCCCTACGAATGGCTACACCTTC. Translated, it gives CASSPTNGYTF. J is TRBJ1-2 and V is TRBV5-5; D ambiguous. The V gene's germline CDR1 is SGHKS and CDR2 YYEKEE (reference sequence). The CDR3 has 11 amino acids. Trimming removed 4 bases from V and 6 bases from J, with 7 bases in between.

V usage is TRBV7-8 and J usage is TRBJ1-2; 8 bases agree with TRBD1. The ends lost 6 bases at V and 4 bases at J; junction bases unmatched: 7. Looked up from germline, CDR1 is SGHVS and CDR2 is FQNEAQ. CDR3 size: 14 residues. In nucleotides, the CDR3 is TGTGCCAGCAGACGGGACAGGCTAGGCTATGGCTACACCTTC. Encoded protein: CASRRDRLGYGYTF.

The rearrangement joins TRBV6-5 to TRBJ2-3; D unclear. CDR1 is MNHEY, CDR2 SVGAGI, per germline. V gave up 0 bases and J gave up 8 bases, with 12 bases separating them. This CDR3 has 14 residues. The CDR3 bases are TGTGCCAGCAGTTACTCGACTGGTGTAGGTACGCAGTATTTT. Its protein product is CASSYSTGVGTQYF.

This clonotype came up many times. The chain uses TRBV4-3 and TRBJ2-1; weak D call: TRBD1 (5 bases). V lost 0 bases, J lost 5 bases, and 11 bases lay in between. The CDR3 has 15 amino acids. Germline lookup yields CDR1 LGHNA and CDR2 YSLEER. For the CDR3, the DNA is TGCGCCAGCAGCCAAGATCGGGCAGGGAACAATGAGCAGTTCTTC. Protein sequence: CASSQDRAGNNEQFF.

This clonotype turned up a few times. J is TRBJ1-1 and V is TRBV4-1; a possible D gene is TRBD1 (6 bases). Germline loops: CDR1 MGHRA, CDR2 YSYEKL. This CDR3 region has 15 residues. Trimming cost V 3 bases and J 2 bases, with 13 bases left between them. The CDR3 protein is CASSQVGRGNTEAFF. CDR3 DNA sequence: TGCGCCAGCAGCCAGGTCGGCAGGGGCAACACTGAAGCTTTCTTT.

This clonotype was counted many times. V usage is TRBV29-1 and J usage is TRBJ1-2; no definite D call. This CDR3 has 12 residues. Germline loops: CDR1 SQVTM, CDR2 ANQGSEA. The ends were cut back, 3 bases at V and 4 bases at J, with 9 bases in the middle. CDR3 amino acids: CSVEGRRYGYTF. The CDR3 bases are TGCAGCGTTGAGGGCAGGCGCTATGGCTACACCTTC.

Concerning this clonotype: The conserved closing phenylalanine or tryptophan is absent in this CDR3, likely reflecting a read error. The V and J genes are TRBV4-1 and TRBJ2-5; 10 bases line up with TRBD1. Germline CDR1 reads MGHRA; CDR2 reads YSYEKL. The CDR3 consists of 16 residues. CDR3 region: CASIQIFGTGEGTQYL. CDR3 in DNA: TGCGCCAGCATCCAAATCTTTGGGACAGGGGAAGGGACCCAGTACCTC.

The sample holds many counts of this clonotype. The J gene is TRBJ1-1, the V gene TRBV12-3 or TRBV12-4; no clear D. The CDR3 totals 14 residues. Trimming shortened V by 6 bases and J by 0 bases, and 11 bases separated the two germline ends. The CDR3 loop reads CASRRRDLNTEAFF. The CDR3 region has the DNA TGTGCCAGCAGGCGTAGGGATTTGAACACTGAAGCTTTCTTT.

This clonotype was seen more than once but under ten times. The chain recombines TRBV6-2 or TRBV6-3 with TRBJ1-5, with D uncertain. Germline-derived CDR1 and CDR2 are MNHEY and SVGEGT. The V end lost 5 bases, the J end lost 7 bases, and 18 bases lay between the germline ends. The CDR3 is 15 amino acids. CDR3 bases: TGTGCCAGCAGTCGCTCCCAGCTGAAGAGACAGCCCCAGCATTTT. This sequence encodes CASSRSQLKRQPQHF.

This clonotype showed up just a few times. Here the CDR3 DNA reads TGTGCCAGCAGTTACCGGCGGGTATTGTCTTACGAGCAGTACTTC. Encoded protein: CASSYRRVLSYEQYF. This chain uses TRBV6-5 with TRBJ2-4; possibly TRBD2 for D (5 bases). Gene TRBJ2-7 matches the end of the DNA better, so the J call may be wrong. CDR1 and CDR2 (germline): MNHEY, SVGAGI. The CDR3 extends over 15 amino acids.

This clonotype was detected only once. Germline is not matched at one junction end, which may reflect a read error. This chain joins TRBV18 and TRBJ2-5, with D maybe TRBD1 (5 bases). This CDR3 has 13 amino acids. Germline CDR1 KGHSH, CDR2 LQKENI. CDR3 residues: CVSSPRPGETQYF. In nucleotides, the CDR3 is TGTGTCAGCTCACCGCGACCAGGGGAGACCCAGTACTTC.

In this sample, this clonotype turned up a few times. This rearrangement joins TRBV7-6 to TRBJ1-1, with TRBD1 as a possible D gene (5 bases). CDR1 SGHVS and CDR2 FNYEAQ come from the germline V gene. This CDR3 spans 12 amino acids. Trimming left V 7 bases short and J 1 base short, with 7 bases between. In DNA form, the CDR3 reads TGTGCCAGCAAGACAGCGAACACTGAAGCTTTCTTT. Residues: CASKTANTEAFF.

The chain recombines TRBV9 with TRBJ2-3; 8 nucleotides line up with TRBD2. This CDR3 comprises 14 residues. Germline assignment: CDR1 SGDLS and CDR2 YYNGEE. The V and J ends lost 4 bases and 5 bases, in that order; junction bases with no gene match: 6. CDR3 coding DNA: TGTGCCAGCAGCTCGGGGGGGCCGGGAGATACGCAGTATTTT. Encoded protein: CASSSGGPGDTQYF.

This clonotype was recorded many times. The rearrangement links TRBV5-1 to TRBJ2-5; D is unresolved. Per germline, CDR1 SGHRS and CDR2 YFSETQ. Trimming left V 4 bases short and J 4 bases short, with 14 bases between. This CDR3 is 14 amino acids long. CDR3 loop: CASSVGNVGETQYF. CDR3 nucleotides: TGCGCCAGCAGCGTCGGAAACGTGGGAGAGACCCAGTACTTC.

This clonotype was detected ten times or more. CDR3 protein: CASSLARRQETQYF. CDR3 DNA sequence: TGTGCCAGCAGCTTAGCCAGGAGACAAGAGACCCAGTACTTC. The chain combines TRBV7-2 with TRBJ2-5; D call uncertain. V was pared by 0 bases and J by 2 bases, with 7 bases between. The CDR3 spans 14 residues. Germline CDR1 and CDR2: SGHTA and FQGNSA.

The chain's CDR3 is CASSLNKDFNTGELFF. CDR3 sequence (DNA): TGTGCCAGCAGCCTAAATAAGGACTTTAACACCGGGGAGCTGTTTTTT. V gene TRBV9 combines with J gene TRBJ2-2; tentative D call: TRBD2 (5 bases). The CDR3 has 16 amino acids. Germline lookup yields CDR1 SGDLS and CDR2 YYNGEE. With 4 bases removed from V and 2 bases from J, the gap between germline ends came to 15 bases.

This clonotype was found a few times. This rearrangement joins TRBV29-1 to TRBJ2-2; unclear D gene. Germline CDR1 SQVTM, CDR2 ANQGSEA. V was cut by 7 bases and J by 3 bases, with 9 bases left in between. CDR3 size: 12 residues. CDR3 nucleotides: TGCAGCGCCGCGATAGACACCGGGGAGCTGTTTTTT. Translated: CSAAIDTGELFF.